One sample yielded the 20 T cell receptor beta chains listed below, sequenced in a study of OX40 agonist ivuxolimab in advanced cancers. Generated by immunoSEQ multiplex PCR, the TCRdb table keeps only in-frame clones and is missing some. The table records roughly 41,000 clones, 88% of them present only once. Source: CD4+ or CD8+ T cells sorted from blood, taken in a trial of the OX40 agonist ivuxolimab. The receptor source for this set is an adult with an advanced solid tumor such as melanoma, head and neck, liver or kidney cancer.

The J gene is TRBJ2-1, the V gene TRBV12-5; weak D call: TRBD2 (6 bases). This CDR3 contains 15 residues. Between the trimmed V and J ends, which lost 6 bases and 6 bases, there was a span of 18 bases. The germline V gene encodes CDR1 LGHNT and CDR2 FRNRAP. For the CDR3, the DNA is TGTGCTAGTGGGAGCCAATGGGACTTTAGCAATGAGCAGTTCTTC. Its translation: CASGSQWDFSNEQFF.

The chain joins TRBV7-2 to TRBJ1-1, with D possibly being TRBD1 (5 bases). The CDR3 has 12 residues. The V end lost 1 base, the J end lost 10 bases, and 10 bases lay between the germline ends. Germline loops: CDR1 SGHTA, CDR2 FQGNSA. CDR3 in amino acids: CASSLVGASAFF. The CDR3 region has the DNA TGTGCCAGCAGCTTAGTTGGGGCGTCAGCTTTCTTT. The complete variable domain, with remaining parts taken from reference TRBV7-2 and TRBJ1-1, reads GAGVSQSPSNKVTEKGKDVELRCDPISGHTALYWYRQSLGQGLEFLIYFQGNSAPDKSGLPSDRFSAERTGGSVSTLTIQRTQQEDSAVYLCASSLVGASAFFGQGTRLTVV.

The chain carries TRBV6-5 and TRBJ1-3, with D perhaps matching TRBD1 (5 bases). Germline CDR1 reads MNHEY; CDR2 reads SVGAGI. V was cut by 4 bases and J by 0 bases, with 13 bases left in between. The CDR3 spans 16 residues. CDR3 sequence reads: CASSFGTVSSGNTIYF. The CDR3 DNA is TGTGCCAGCAGTTTTGGGACGGTGAGCTCTGGAAACACCATATATTTT.

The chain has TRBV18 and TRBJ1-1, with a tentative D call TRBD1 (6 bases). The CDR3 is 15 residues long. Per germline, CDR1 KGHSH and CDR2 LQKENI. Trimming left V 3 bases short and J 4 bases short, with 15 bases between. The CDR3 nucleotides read TGTGCCAGCTCACCTATACAGGGATCAGGCACTGAAGCTTTCTTT. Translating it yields CASSPIQGSGTEAFF.

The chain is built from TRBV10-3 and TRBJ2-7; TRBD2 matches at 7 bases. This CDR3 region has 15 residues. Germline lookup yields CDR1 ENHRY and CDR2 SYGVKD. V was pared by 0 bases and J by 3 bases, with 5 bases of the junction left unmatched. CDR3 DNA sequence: TGTGCCATCAGTGAGTCGACGGGGAGGGGCTACGAGCAGTACTTC. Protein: CAISESTGRGYEQYF.

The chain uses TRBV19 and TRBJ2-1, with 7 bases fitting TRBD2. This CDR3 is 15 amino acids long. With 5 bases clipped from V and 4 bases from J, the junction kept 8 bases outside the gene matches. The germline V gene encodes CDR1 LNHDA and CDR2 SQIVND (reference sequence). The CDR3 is CASSPLAAIYNEQFF. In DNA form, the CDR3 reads TGTGCCAGTAGTCCCCTAGCGGCCATTTACAATGAGCAGTTCTTC.

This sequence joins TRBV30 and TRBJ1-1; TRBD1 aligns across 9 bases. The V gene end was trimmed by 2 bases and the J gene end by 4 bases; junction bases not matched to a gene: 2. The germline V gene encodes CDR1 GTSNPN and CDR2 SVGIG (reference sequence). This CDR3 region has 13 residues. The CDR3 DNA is TGTGCCTGGAGTACACAGGGGGCCACTGAAGCTTTCTTT. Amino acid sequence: CAWSTQGATEAFF.

The CDR3 DNA reads TGTGCCAGCAGCTTAGGAGGACAGGGGCTTTACAATGAGCAGTTCTTC. This gives the protein CASSLGGQGLYNEQFF. This chain joins TRBV7-9 and TRBJ2-1; 9 nucleotides line up with TRBD1. This CDR3 is 16 amino acids long. Germline V CDR1 and CDR2: SEHNR, FQNEAQ (reference sequence). V lost 1 base and J lost 4; bases outside the gene matches: 5.

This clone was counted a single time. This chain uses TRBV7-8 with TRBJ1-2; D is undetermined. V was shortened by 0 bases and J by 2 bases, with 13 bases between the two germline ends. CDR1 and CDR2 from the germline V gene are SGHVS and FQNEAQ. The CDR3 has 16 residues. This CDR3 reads CASSLALGVRNYGYTF. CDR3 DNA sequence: TGTGCCAGCAGCTTAGCGCTTGGGGTCCGGAACTATGGCTACACCTTC.

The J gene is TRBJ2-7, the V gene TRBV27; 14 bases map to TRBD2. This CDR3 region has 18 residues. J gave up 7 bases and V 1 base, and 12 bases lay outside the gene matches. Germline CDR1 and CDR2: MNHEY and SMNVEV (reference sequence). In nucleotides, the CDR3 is TGTGCCAGCAGTTTATGGGGGACTAGCGGGAGAAGCGTTGGTGAGCAGTACTTC. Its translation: CASSLWGTSGRSVGEQYF.

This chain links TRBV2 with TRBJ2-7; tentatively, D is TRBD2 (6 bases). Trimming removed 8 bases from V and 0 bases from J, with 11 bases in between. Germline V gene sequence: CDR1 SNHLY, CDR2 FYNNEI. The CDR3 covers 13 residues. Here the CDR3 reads CASARGSSYEQYF. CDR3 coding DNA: TGTGCCAGCGCTCGGGGGAGCTCCTACGAGCAGTACTTC.

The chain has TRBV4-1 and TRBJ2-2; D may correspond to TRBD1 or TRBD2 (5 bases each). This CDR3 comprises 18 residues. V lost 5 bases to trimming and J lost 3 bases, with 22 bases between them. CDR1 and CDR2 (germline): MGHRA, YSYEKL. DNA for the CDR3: TGCGCCAGCAGCGAACTGGTGGGGGATCGTTGGGACACCGGGGAGCTGTTTTTT. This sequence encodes CASSELVGDRWDTGELFF.

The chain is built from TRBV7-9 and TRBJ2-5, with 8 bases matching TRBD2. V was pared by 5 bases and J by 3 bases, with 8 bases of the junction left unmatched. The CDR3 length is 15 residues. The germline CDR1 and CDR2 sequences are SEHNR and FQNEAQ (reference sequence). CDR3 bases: TGTGCCAGCAGCCTCCCCGGAGCGGGGGAAGAGACCCAGTACTTC. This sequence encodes CASSLPGAGEETQYF.

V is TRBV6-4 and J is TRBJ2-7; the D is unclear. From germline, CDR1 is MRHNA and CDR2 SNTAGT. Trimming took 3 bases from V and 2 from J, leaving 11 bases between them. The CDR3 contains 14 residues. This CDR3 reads CASSDVPGPYEQYF. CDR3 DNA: TGTGCCAGCAGTGATGTACCGGGTCCCTACGAGCAGTACTTC.

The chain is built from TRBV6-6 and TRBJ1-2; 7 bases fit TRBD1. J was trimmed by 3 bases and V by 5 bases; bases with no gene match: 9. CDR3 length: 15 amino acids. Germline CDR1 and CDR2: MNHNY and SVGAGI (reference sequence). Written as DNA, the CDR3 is TGTGCCAGCAGTCCCGGGACAGTCAGTGACTATGGCTACACCTTC. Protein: CASSPGTVSDYGYTF.

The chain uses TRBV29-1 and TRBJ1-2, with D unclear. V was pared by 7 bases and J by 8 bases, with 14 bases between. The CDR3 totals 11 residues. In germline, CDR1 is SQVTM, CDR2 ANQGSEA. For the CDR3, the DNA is TGCAGCGCACACAAAAGGTGGGGCTACACCTTC. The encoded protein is CSAHKRWGYTF.

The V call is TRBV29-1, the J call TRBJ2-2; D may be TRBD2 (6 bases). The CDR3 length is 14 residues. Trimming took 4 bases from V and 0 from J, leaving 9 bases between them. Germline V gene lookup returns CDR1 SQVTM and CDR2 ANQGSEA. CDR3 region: CSVVGGTNTGELFF. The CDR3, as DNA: TGCAGCGTTGTCGGGGGAACGAACACCGGGGAGCTGTTTTTT.

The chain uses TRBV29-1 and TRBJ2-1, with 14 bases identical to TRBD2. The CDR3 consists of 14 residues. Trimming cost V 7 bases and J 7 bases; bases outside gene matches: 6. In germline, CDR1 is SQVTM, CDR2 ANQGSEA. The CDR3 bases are TGCAGCGGGCGACTAGCGGGAGGGAAAAATGAGCAGTTCTTC. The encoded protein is CSGRLAGGKNEQFF.

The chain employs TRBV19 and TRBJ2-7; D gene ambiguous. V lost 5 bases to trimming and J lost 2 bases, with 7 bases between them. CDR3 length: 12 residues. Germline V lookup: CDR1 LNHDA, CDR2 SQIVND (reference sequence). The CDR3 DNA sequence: TGTGCCAGTAGTCCAGGACCCTACGAGCAGTACTTC. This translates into CASSPGPYEQYF.

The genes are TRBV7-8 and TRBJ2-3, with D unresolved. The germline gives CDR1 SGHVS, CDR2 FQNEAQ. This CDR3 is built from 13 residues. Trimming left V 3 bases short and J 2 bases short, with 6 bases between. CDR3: CASSFYVTDTQYF. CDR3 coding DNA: TGTGCCAGCAGCTTCTATGTCACAGATACGCAGTATTTT.